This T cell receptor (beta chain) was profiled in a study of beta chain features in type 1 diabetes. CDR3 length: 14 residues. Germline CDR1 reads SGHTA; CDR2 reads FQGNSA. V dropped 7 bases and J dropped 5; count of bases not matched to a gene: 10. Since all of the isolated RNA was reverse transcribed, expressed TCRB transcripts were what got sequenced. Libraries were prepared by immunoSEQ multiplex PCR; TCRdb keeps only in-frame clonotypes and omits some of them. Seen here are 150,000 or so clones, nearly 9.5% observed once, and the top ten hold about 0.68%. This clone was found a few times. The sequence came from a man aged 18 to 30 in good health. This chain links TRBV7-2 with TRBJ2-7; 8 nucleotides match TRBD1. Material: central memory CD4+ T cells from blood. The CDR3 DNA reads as TGTGCCAGCACCCTACAGGGGGTGGGGGACGAGCAGTACTTC. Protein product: CASTLQGVGDEQYF.